This TCR beta chain was recorded in a study of technical replicates of blood from a handful of donors. Assay used: immunoSEQ multiplex PCR; TCRdb lists only in-frame clones, some missing. This sample yields 64,000 or so clones, of which almost 98% are seen a single time; over 0.2% belongs to the top ten. V was clipped by 5 bases and J by 5 bases; unmatched bases: 8. The CDR3 contains 16 residues. From germline, CDR1 is SGHNT and CDR2 YENEEA. Sequencing used T cells isolated from PBMCs. This receptor was identified in a human donor in good health. The chain combines TRBV11-3 with TRBJ2-3, with TRBD2 matching 12 bases. CDR3 DNA: TGTGCCAGCAGCACCAGACTAGCGGGGGCGGGAGATACGCAGTATTTT. Residues: CASSTRLAGAGDTQYF.